The 14 T cell receptor beta chains in this list originate from one sample, sequenced in a study of cytomegalovirus exposure and HLA in healthy donors. Primers for the PCR totalled 60 Vbeta and 13 Jbeta. Assay: immunoSEQ multiplex PCR; the TCRdb copy retains only in-frame clones and omits some. The table has hundreds of thousands of clones, around 76% seen once. The sequenced material came from PBMCs. These receptors all stem from a man aged 18 to 29 in good health and CMV-seronegative.

The chain joins TRBV13 to TRBJ2-4; a weak D match, TRBD1 (8 bases). Germline V gives CDR1 PRHDT, CDR2 FYEKMQ (reference sequence). V dropped 5 bases and J dropped 4 bases, with 18 bases sitting between them. This CDR3 contains 16 residues. The CDR3 reads CASSGTGGDGKNIQYF. DNA of the CDR3: TGTGCCAGCAGCGGTACAGGGGGGGACGGGAAAAACATTCAGTACTTC.

V gene TRBV6-5 combines with J gene TRBJ1-4; 9 positions agree with TRBD1. The CDR3 is 15 amino acids. V gave up 0 bases and J gave up 5 bases; unmatched junction bases: 1. The germline V gene encodes CDR1 MNHEY and CDR2 SVGAGI. CDR3 sequence (DNA): TGTGCCAGCAGTTACTCGGGGACAGGGAATGAAAAACTGTTTTTT. Its protein is CASSYSGTGNEKLFF.

This sequence joins TRBV30 and TRBJ1-1; 8 bases agree with TRBD1. CDR3 length: 14 residues. Germline V gene data show CDR1 as GTSNPN and CDR2 as SVGIG (reference sequence). Germline trimming cut 5 bases from V and 4 bases from J; bases unmatched to any gene: 9. The CDR3 sequence is CAWQSGTGPTEAFF. The DNA of the CDR3 is TGTGCCTGGCAGTCCGGGACAGGCCCCACTGAAGCTTTCTTT.

V usage is TRBV5-1 and J usage is TRBJ2-3, with D maybe TRBD1 (6 bases). CDR3 length: 14 residues. The germline V gene encodes CDR1 SGHRS and CDR2 YFSETQ. V lost 4 bases and J lost 2, with 11 bases in between. The CDR3 loop is CASSPGQLTDTQYF. CDR3 coding DNA: TGCGCCAGCAGCCCCGGACAGCTCACAGATACGCAGTATTTT.

This chain joins TRBV6-6 and TRBJ1-4; D remains unclear. This CDR3 comprises 11 residues. Trimming pared 6 bases from V and 6 bases from J, leaving 5 bases between. The V gene's germline CDR1 is MNHNY and CDR2 SVGAGI (reference sequence). For the CDR3, the DNA is TGTGCCAGCAGCGTAGATGAAAAACTGTTTTTT. This gives the protein CASSVDEKLFF.

The CDR3 bases are TGCGCCAGCAGCCGCGCGGAGAGGTCCGCAGATACGCAGTATTTT. Translation: CASSRAERSADTQYF. This chain joins TRBV4-1 and TRBJ2-3; D remains ambiguous. Germline CDR1 MGHRA, CDR2 YSYEKL. V was clipped by 4 bases and J by 4 bases, with 15 bases between them. This CDR3 is built from 15 residues.

Comments on this clone: The junction departs from germline at one end; a sequencing error may be responsible. The V and J genes are TRBV2 and TRBJ2-1; 8 bases line up with TRBD2. The CDR3 is made up of 16 amino acids. CDR1 is SNHLY and CDR2 is FYNNEI in the germline V gene. DNA for the CDR3: TGTGCCAGCATTGAAACAGCGGGAGTCGGTGACAATGAGCAGTTCTTC. Encoded protein: CASIETAGVGDNEQFF.

The chain joins TRBV28 to TRBJ1-4; maybe TRBD1 (5 bases). This CDR3 is 15 amino acids long. V dropped 7 bases and J dropped 0 bases, with 12 bases sitting between them. CDR1 is MDHEN and CDR2 is SYDVKM in the germline V gene. The CDR3 DNA follows: TGTGCCAGCACCGGAGGGGATGCAACTAATGAAAAACTGTTTTTT. Encoded protein: CASTGGDATNEKLFF.

CDR3 sequence: CASSSGTGTGGYTF. Written as DNA, the CDR3 is TGTGCCAGCAGTTCCGGGACAGGGACGGGCGGCTACACCTTC. The rearrangement uses TRBV2 and TRBJ1-2; 9 nucleotides match TRBD1. The CDR3 covers 14 residues. Germline CDR1 reads SNHLY; CDR2 reads FYNNEI. J lost 8 bases, V lost 5 bases, and 9 bases had no gene match.

This chain uses TRBV19 with TRBJ2-2, with 9 bases that match TRBD2. Losses at the gene ends were 6 bases for V and 3 bases for J; bases not matched to a gene: 5. CDR1 and CDR2 (germline): LNHDA, SQIVND (reference sequence). This CDR3 has 15 amino acids. CDR3: CASRSGGRDTGELFF. CDR3 coding DNA: TGTGCCAGTAGATCGGGCGGGAGGGACACCGGGGAGCTGTTTTTT.

This clone was recorded once. The J gene is TRBJ2-3, the V gene TRBV19; possibly TRBD1 for D (6 bases). V was pared by 5 bases and J by 5 bases, with 20 bases between. The germline V gene encodes CDR1 LNHDA and CDR2 SQIVND (reference sequence). The CDR3 consists of 16 residues. In nucleotides, the CDR3 is TGTGCCAGTAGTCCCGGACAGCCTAGTGGGAAAGATACGCAGTATTTT. Amino acids: CASSPGQPSGKDTQYF.

The rearrangement joins TRBV5-1 to TRBJ2-7; 8 bases are shared with TRBD1. Looked up from germline, CDR1 is SGHRS and CDR2 is YFSETQ. V shed 7 bases and J 3 bases; nucleotides not matched to a gene: 9. The CDR3 is 14 residues long. The CDR3 here is CASGLGQGFYEQYF. The CDR3 bases are TGCGCCAGCGGTCTTGGACAGGGATTCTACGAGCAGTACTTC.

Only a few counts were recorded for this clone. Other DNA sequences in the sample encode the same CDR3. The gene calls are TRBV5-1 and TRBJ1-5, with 9 bases aligning to TRBD1. This CDR3 is 14 amino acids long. CDR1 is SGHRS, CDR2 YFSETQ, per germline. The V and J ends lost 4 bases and 4 bases, in that order; junction bases with no gene match: 3. The CDR3, as DNA: TGCGCCAGCAGCCCCGGACAGGGGAATCAGCCCCAGCATTTT. Translating gives CASSPGQGNQPQHF. The full variable domain, in which reference TRBV5-1 and TRBJ1-5 provide the parts outside the CDR3, is KAGVTQTPRYLIKTRGQQVTLSCSPISGHRSVSWYQQTPGQGLQFLFEYFSETQRNKGNFPGRFSGRQFSNSRSEMNVSTLELGDSALYLCASSPGQGNQPQHFGDGTRLSIL.

The chain carries TRBV10-1 and TRBJ2-5; TRBD2 matches 10 bases. The end of the DNA fits TRBJ2-7 better, so the J call may be wrong. CDR3 length: 15 amino acids. Germline V gene lookup returns CDR1 WNHNN and CDR2 SYGVQD (reference sequence). CDR3 amino acids: CASSDSLAGVGEQYF. CDR3 DNA: TGCGCCAGCAGTGACAGCCTAGCGGGAGTGGGCGAGCAGTACTTC.